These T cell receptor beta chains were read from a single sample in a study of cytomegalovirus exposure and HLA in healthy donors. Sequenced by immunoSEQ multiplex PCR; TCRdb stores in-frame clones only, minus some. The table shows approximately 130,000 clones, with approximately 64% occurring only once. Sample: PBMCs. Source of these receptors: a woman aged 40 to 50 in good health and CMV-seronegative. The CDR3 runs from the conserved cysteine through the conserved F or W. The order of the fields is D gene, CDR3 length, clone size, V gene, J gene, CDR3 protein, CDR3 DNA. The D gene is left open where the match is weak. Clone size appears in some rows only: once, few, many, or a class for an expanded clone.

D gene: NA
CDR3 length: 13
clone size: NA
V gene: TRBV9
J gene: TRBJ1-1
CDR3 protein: CASSVARNTEAFF
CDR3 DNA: TGTGCCAGCAGCGTAGCGAGGAACACTGAAGCTTTCTTT

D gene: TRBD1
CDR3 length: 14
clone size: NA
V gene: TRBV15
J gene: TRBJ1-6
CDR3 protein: CATSRDRGNSPLHF
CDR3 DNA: TGTGCCACCAGCCGAGACAGGGGGAATTCACCCCTCCACTTT

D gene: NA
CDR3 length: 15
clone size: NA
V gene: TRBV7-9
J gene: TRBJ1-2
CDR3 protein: CASSLEPEYNYGYTF
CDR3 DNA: TGTGCCAGCAGCTTGGAGCCAGAGTATAACTATGGCTACACCTTC

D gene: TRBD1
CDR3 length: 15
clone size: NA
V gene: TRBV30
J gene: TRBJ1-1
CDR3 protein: CAWSVPDRRNTEAFF
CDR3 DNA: TGTGCCTGGAGTGTACCGGACAGGCGGAACACTGAAGCTTTCTTT

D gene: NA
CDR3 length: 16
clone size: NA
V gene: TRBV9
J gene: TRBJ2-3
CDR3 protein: CASSLRQVGRTDTQYF
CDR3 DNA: TGTGCCAGCAGCCTCCGACAGGTCGGGCGCACAGATACGCAGTATTTT

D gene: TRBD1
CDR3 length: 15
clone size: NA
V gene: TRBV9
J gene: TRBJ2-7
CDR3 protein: CASSVGRDSSYEQYF
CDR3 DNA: TGTGCCAGCAGCGTGGGAAGGGACAGCTCCTACGAGCAGTACTTC

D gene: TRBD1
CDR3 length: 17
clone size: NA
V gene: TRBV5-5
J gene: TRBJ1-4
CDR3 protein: CASSLGTGGLLDEKLFF
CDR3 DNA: TGTGCCAGCAGCTTGGGGACAGGGGGCTTACTGGATGAAAAACTGTTTTTT

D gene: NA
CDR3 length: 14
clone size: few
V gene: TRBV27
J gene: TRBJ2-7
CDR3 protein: CASSPGTRPYEQYF
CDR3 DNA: TGTGCCAGCAGCCCCGGGACAAGACCATACGAGCAGTACTTC

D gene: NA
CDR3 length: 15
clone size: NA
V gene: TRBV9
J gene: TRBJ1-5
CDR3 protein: CASSPGLLSNQPQHF
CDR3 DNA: TGTGCCAGCAGCCCGGGACTGTTGAGCAATCAGCCCCAGCATTTT

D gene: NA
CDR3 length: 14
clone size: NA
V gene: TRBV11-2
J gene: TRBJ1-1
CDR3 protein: CASSFRQVNTEAFF
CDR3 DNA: TGTGCCAGCAGCTTTCGGCAGGTGAACACTGAAGCTTTCTTT

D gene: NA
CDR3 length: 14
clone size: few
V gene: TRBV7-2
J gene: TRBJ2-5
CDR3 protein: CASSSQGGSRTQYF
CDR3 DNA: TGTGCCAGCAGCTCACAGGGGGGGAGCCGGACCCAGTACTTC

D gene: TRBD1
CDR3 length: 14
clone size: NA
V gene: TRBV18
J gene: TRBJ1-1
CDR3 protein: CASSLGTGHTEAFF
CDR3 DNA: TGTGCCAGCTCACTAGGGACAGGCCACACTGAAGCTTTCTTT

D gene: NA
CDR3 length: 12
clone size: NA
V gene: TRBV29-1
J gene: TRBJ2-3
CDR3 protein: CSVERGPDTQYF
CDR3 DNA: TGCAGCGTTGAGCGGGGGCCCGATACGCAGTATTTT

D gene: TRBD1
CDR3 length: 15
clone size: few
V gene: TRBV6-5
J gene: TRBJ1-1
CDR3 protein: CAAGGDRGLNTEAFF
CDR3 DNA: TGTGCCGCAGGAGGGGACAGGGGTCTGAACACTGAAGCTTTCTTT

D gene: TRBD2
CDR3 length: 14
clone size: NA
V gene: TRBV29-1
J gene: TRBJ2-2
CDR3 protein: CSAGRTSGTGELFF
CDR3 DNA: TGCAGCGCCGGCAGGACTAGCGGCACCGGGGAGCTGTTTTTT